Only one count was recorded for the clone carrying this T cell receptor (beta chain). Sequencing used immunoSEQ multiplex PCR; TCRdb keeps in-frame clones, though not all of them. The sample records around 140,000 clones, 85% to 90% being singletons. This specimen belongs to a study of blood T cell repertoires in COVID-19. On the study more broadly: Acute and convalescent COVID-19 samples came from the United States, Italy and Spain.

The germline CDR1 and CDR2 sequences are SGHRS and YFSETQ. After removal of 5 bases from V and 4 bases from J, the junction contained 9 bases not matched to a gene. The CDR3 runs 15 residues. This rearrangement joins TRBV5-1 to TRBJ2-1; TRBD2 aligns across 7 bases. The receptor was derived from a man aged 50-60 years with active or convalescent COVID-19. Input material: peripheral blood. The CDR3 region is CASRRSGLQYNEQFF. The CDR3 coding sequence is TGCGCCAGCAGGCGATCGGGACTACAATACAATGAGCAGTTCTTC.